The 15 T cell receptor beta chains reported below all come from one sample, sequenced in a study of early T cells in non-severe SARS-CoV-2 infection. A single record per CDR3 protein comes from TCRdb applying MiXCR to the 5' RACE reads. Found here are approximately 97,000 distinct CDR3 sequences, roughly 13% of them singletons; the top ten hold roughly 6.2%. The sequenced sample was whole blood. Source of these receptors: an adult who was a healthcare worker with PCR-confirmed SARS-CoV-2 infection or an uninfected control (not recorded which).

This clonotype was seen repeatedly, ten times or more. The chain recombines TRBV3-1 with TRBJ2-3, with 7 nucleotides matching TRBD2. The CDR3 contains 16 residues. From germline, CDR1 is LGHDT and CDR2 YNNKEL (reference sequence). V lost 0 bases, J lost 3 bases, and 6 bases stayed unmatched. CDR3 protein: CASSQERKAGTDTQYF. The DNA for the CDR3 is TGTGCCAGCAGCCAAGAAAGGAAAGCGGGAACAGATACGCAGTATTTT.

This clonotype was counted a few times. The V gene is TRBV25-1, the J gene TRBJ2-1, with D unclear. The CDR3 has 13 amino acids. Trimming took off 3 bases at V and 2 bases at J, with 5 bases between the two ends. CDR1 MGHDK and CDR2 SYGVNS come from the germline V gene. The CDR3 protein is CASSDATYNEQFF. CDR3 nucleotides: TGTGCCAGCAGTGATGCCACCTACAATGAGCAGTTCTTC.

The J gene is TRBJ2-3, the V gene TRBV10-3; unclear D gene. The germline CDR1 and CDR2 sequences are ENHRY and SYGVKD. CDR3 length equals 14 residues. Deletions cut 3 bases from V and 7 bases from J, with 14 bases between. The CDR3 protein is CAISENGLGYTQYF. The CDR3 region has the DNA TGTGCCATCAGTGAAAACGGCCTCGGGTATACGCAGTATTTT.

This clonotype was recorded many times. The chain joins TRBV5-1 to TRBJ2-2; D uncertain. Trimming pared 0 bases from V and 0 bases from J, leaving 6 bases between. CDR1 and CDR2 from the germline V gene are SGHRS and YFSETQ. The CDR3 sequence is 15 residues long. CDR3 amino acids: CASSLDDPNTGELFF. The DNA for the CDR3 is TGCGCCAGCAGCTTGGACGACCCGAACACCGGGGAGCTGTTTTTT.

The V gene is TRBV2, the J gene TRBJ1-2, with TRBD1 matching over 9 bases. Germline V gene sequence: CDR1 SNHLY, CDR2 FYNNEI. The CDR3 sequence is 15 residues long. V was clipped by 3 bases and J by 5 bases; unmatched bases: 7. This chain's CDR3 is CASSESGQGLYGYTF. Here the CDR3 DNA reads TGTGCCAGCAGTGAGTCGGGACAGGGATTGTATGGCTACACCTTC.

The chain recombines TRBV20-1 with TRBJ1-2; unclear D gene. The CDR3 runs to 12 residues. Trimming pared 3 bases from V and 0 bases from J, leaving 5 bases between. Germline V CDR1 and CDR2: DFQATT, SNEGSKA (reference sequence). The CDR3 region is CSARRSNYGYTF. DNA for the CDR3: TGCAGTGCTAGGAGGTCTAACTATGGCTACACCTTC.

The chain employs TRBV18 and TRBJ2-4; unclear D gene. CDR1 and CDR2 (germline): KGHSH, LQKENI. The CDR3 is 12 amino acids. V was shortened by 2 bases and J by 7 bases, with 6 bases between the two germline ends. In DNA form, the CDR3 reads TGTGCCAGCTCACCAGAGAGGAACATTCAGTACTTC. Translated: CASSPERNIQYF. Based on the CDR3 plus reference TRBV18 and TRBJ2-4, the full variable domain is NAGVMQNPRHLVRRRGQEARLRCSPMKGHSHVYWYRQLPEEGLKFMVYLQKENIIDESGMPKERFSAEFPKEGPSILRIQQVVRGDSAAYFCASSPERNIQYFGAGTRLSVL.

The table lists this clonotype with many counts. J is TRBJ2-7 and V is TRBV9; D is possibly TRBD1 (6 bases). Trimming took off 3 bases at V and 5 bases at J, with 12 bases between the two ends. This CDR3 contains 13 residues. CDR1 and CDR2 from the germline V gene are SGDLS and YYNGEE. The CDR3 bases are TGTGCCAGCAGCGCCAGGGGCAGGGACGAGCAGTACTTC. It yields the protein CASSARGRDEQYF.

This clonotype was observed a few times. The gene calls are TRBV5-4 and TRBJ1-1; D gene uncertain. This CDR3 region has 13 residues. The germline CDR1 and CDR2 sequences are SGHNT and YYREEE (reference sequence). Deletions cut 5 bases from V and 0 bases from J, with 8 bases between. CDR3: CASSGSMNTEAFF. CDR3 bases: TGTGCCAGCAGTGGGTCCATGAACACTGAAGCTTTCTTT.

This clonotype was seen repeatedly, ten times or more. The chain employs TRBV20-1 and TRBJ1-2; unclear D gene. Trimming took off 5 bases at V and 4 bases at J, with 14 bases between the two ends. The CDR3 runs 13 residues. The germline V gene encodes CDR1 DFQATT and CDR2 SNEGSKA (reference sequence). The CDR3 nucleotides are TGCAGTGCTCGGGCAGACTCTACCTATGGCTACACCTTC. Protein sequence: CSARADSTYGYTF.

This clonotype was detected ten times or more. The V and J genes are TRBV18 and TRBJ2-7; tentatively, D is TRBD1 (5 bases). This CDR3 is 14 amino acids long. The germline CDR1 and CDR2 sequences are KGHSH and LQKENI. V was shortened by 3 bases and J by 4 bases, with 13 bases between the two germline ends. The CDR3 nucleotides are TGTGCCAGCTCACCCAGGGTGAGTTCGTACGAGCAGTACTTC. This translates into CASSPRVSSYEQYF.

The rearrangement uses TRBV12-3 or TRBV12-4 and TRBJ1-4, with D tentatively TRBD1 (6 bases). This CDR3 has 14 amino acids. V lost 3 bases and J lost 8, with 13 bases in between. The chain's CDR3 is CASSFGQGTEKLFF. CDR3 nucleotide sequence: TGTGCCAGCAGTTTCGGTCAGGGGACCGAAAAACTGTTTTTT.

The table lists this clonotype with many counts. This CDR3 reads CASSASAGTSGTDTQYF. The CDR3 DNA follows: TGTGCCAGCAGCGCCTCCGCCGGGACTAGCGGCACAGATACGCAGTATTTT. The chain links TRBV9 to TRBJ2-3; 10 positions agree with TRBD2. Germline values: CDR1 SGDLS, CDR2 YYNGEE. J lost 1 base, V lost 3 bases, and 8 bases had no gene match. The CDR3 sequence is 17 residues long.

This clonotype was seen only a few times. The gene calls are TRBV20-1 and TRBJ2-7; 7 nucleotides agree with TRBD2. The V and J ends lost 8 bases and 6 bases, in that order; junction bases with no gene match: 13. The CDR3 runs to 13 residues. Germline CDR1 DFQATT, CDR2 SNEGSKA (reference sequence). CDR3 in DNA: TGCAGTCTCCCCGCGCGGGAGTACTTCGAGCAGTACTTC. Protein: CSLPAREYFEQYF.

The table lists this clonotype with a few counts. The rearrangement joins TRBV7-9 to TRBJ2-5, with D possibly matching TRBD1 (5 bases). Germline loops: CDR1 SEHNR, CDR2 FQNEAQ (reference sequence). Trimming removed 2 bases at V and 5 bases at J, with 9 bases between. The CDR3 sequence is 13 residues long. The DNA of the CDR3 is TGTGCCAGCAGCTTACAGGGTCTGGAGACCCAGTACTTC. Amino acids: CASSLQGLETQYF.